This T cell receptor beta chain was observed in a study of cytomegalovirus exposure and HLA in healthy donors (dated by TCRdb to about 2017). At the level of the whole study: In an earlier analysis of some 610 of the donors, 250 to 300 Gb of sequence data and 100 million or so unique TCR beta sequences from some 170 million T cells were reported. An early release covering just under 650 HLA-typed donors comprised roughly 300 gigabases of sequencing data and approximately 80 million unique TCR sequences. Among the roughly 410 genotyped donors, more than 70% belonged to the genetic ancestry cluster associated with self-reported Caucasian donors. The study aimed to test whether cataloging public T cell receptors could reveal signatures of past pathogen exposure. The study profiled the T cell repertoires of 666 subjects by immunosequencing and related them to cytomegalovirus serostatus. In addition to the first cohort of about 650 subjects, a separate validation cohort of 120 different subjects was used. To predict cytomegalovirus infection status, the study combined high-throughput TCR immunosequencing, statistical association of individual TCRs with disease status, and machine learning. A later analysis re-examined previously published TCR beta repertoires from 610 or so donors and added high-resolution HLA genotyping to investigate patterns of TCR occurrence. Rather than drawing on any new phenotypic data, the later analysis identified candidate immune exposures from TCR beta sequences and the way those sequences occurred across donors. An earlier analysis of approximately 640 of the donors applied high-throughput TCR beta sequencing to assess whether each TCR beta V gene segment acted as functional or pseudogenic. Alongside the repertoire data, information on donor age, sex, ethnicity and CMV serostatus was compiled. In a later genetic analysis, genome-wide SNP genotypes for about three fifths of the roughly 670 donors were used, and that subset was treated as a discovery cohort. Every repertoire in the discovery cohort had been generated on one and the same sequencing platform. Class I and class II HLA loci were covered by the typing at four-digit resolution. The number of typed donors differed by locus: about 620-640 for A, B, C, DRB1 and DQB1; approximately 530 for DQA1; about 600 for DPA1; and around 450 for DPB1. Because of strong linkage in the cohort, roughly five DR-DQ haplotypes were treated as single units for association and clustering. Among 300 to 450 genotyped donors of the cohort, an average of around 240,000 unique TCR beta nucleotide sequences were sequenced per donor, roughly 20% of them non-productive.

CDR1 and CDR2, per the germline V gene (reference sequence), are MNHNY and SVGAGI. The CDR3 runs 16 amino acids, cysteine and phenylalanine included. The CDR3 DNA has 48 bases and is translated from base 1. Unmatched junction bases come to 8, with V trimmed by 4 bases and J by 0 bases. Notes on this clone: The clone's antigen remains unknown. The record has no base qualities; no much larger clone is one base away.

To prepare the library, the immunoSEQ multiplex PCR assay was applied. For the multiplex PCR, a mixture combining 60 forward primers for TCR Vbeta segments and 13 reverse primers for TCR Jbeta segments was used. A multiplex PCR assay on genomic DNA amplified the CDR3 region of rearranged TCR beta genes. On the Illumina HiSeq System, the amplified TCR beta libraries were sequenced as 87-base-pair reads. As for the authors' bioinformatics: Across the 670 or so repertoires, a later analysis counted approximately 83 million unique TCR beta chains, 9.5 million to 12 million of which were shared by at least two donors. Raw reads were error-corrected and collapsed into unique sequences with a nearest-neighbor algorithm that merged closely related sequences to remove PCR and sequencing errors. To assign V, D and J gene segments, CDR3 sequences were aligned to IMGT reference sequences. For a sequence to be retained, at least a six-nucleotide match to both a V gene segment and a J gene segment was required. Rearrangements were classified as productive when the CDR3 lacked stop codons and remained in frame with V and J, and all other rearrangements were classified as non-productive. Following IMGT convention, CDR3 was defined as the stretch from the second conserved V-encoded cysteine to the conserved J-encoded phenylalanine. In an earlier analysis of roughly 610 of the donors, sequences lacking an unambiguous match to a single V gene segment were excluded. In an earlier analysis of several hundred of the donors, V segments were called functional above 56.7% productive rearrangements and were called segregating when the between-donor standard deviation exceeded 5%. A statistical classification framework was built to diagnose cytomegalovirus status from the catalog of TCR beta chain sequences. A later analysis assigned V and J genes by comparing TCR nucleotide sequences with IMGT/GENE-DB human TR gene sequences. The TCRdist pipeline was used in a later analysis to assign CDR3 sequences and most-parsimonious VDJ recombination scenarios. In a later analysis, every TCR beta chain was defined by the combination of its CDR3 amino acid sequence and its V-gene family, and reads without a unique V-gene family were dropped. To address suspected cross-contamination and a sequencing artifact, a later analysis removed approximately 590 highly shared, low-generation-probability nucleotide sequences. In a later analysis, a clonal expansion index was calculated for each public chain from normalized within-repertoire ranks of inferred template counts. Generation probabilities in a later analysis came from a VDJ recombination model fitted to out-of-frame rearrangements, and those results were checked against IGoR. In a later analysis, TCR-TCR, TCR-HLA and TCR-CMV co-occurrence was scored with hypergeometric tests, and a repertoire-size bias correction was applied to TCR pairs. A later analysis estimated false discovery rates by permuting HLA or CMV assignments 20 times. A later analysis grouped co-occurring TCRs with DBSCAN, adding TCRdist sequence similarity when clustering within HLA-allele-positive subsets. For co-occurrence clustering, repertoires with fewer than 30,000 or more than 120,000 public chains were excluded, along with five or six repertoires with anomalous nucleotide sharing. TCRdb limited this immuneACCESS table to in-frame rearrangements with V and J called. A share of clones is missing; checked studies link under half to unresolved V genes, and the rest is unexplained. The V and J calls and clone size were taken over from that table, and D and trimming were inferred from the DNA. For this sample there are 110,000 to 150,000 clones; 70% to 90% appear just once. The top ten hold roughly 4% of the sample.

The research as a whole found: The authors suggested that the approach could potentially be extended to other disease states and immunological phenotypes. A later analysis found that most CMV-associated TCR beta chains appeared HLA-restricted, with HLA associations seemingly driven largely by CMV exposure. The classifier was reported to diagnose cytomegalovirus status with high specificity and sensitivity in both the original and validation cohorts. In a later analysis, HLA-associated TCR beta chains showed more clonal expansion and lower generation probabilities than non-associated chains that were equally common. A later analysis found that TCR association rates varied across HLA loci, with DRB1 alleles showing the most associated TCRs and HLA-C alleles the fewest. Strong co-occurrence of HLA alleles, especially DR and DQ, made assigning TCR associations to individual alleles difficult. A further reported finding was that TCR beta sequences accurately predicted the HLA-A and HLA-B alleles for most subjects in the first cohort. In vitro tests confirmed that a few of the cytomegalovirus-associated TCR beta chains recognize cytomegalovirus antigens. Presence/absence analyses assumed roughly uniform sequencing depth across donors, an assumption that may not hold. Linkage disequilibrium might explain the correlated functional status among segregating V segments, but an unknown experimental factor could not be ruled out. The only immune exposure information available for the cohort was CMV serostatus. V-gene and J-gene trimming of TCR beta chains was associated with a missense DCLRE1C variant in a later genetic analysis, and the association was replicated in an independent cohort. In an earlier analysis of about 550 of the donors, most TCR beta V segments were observed in productive rearrangements about 90% or about 30% of the time, broadly matching IMGT annotations. Compared with the approximately 700-donor mean, donors in an Asian-associated ancestry cluster had fewer N-insertions in productive TCRs, according to a later genetic analysis. Because some donors lacked HLA typing at each locus, the association tests relied only on the typed subset. Approximately 18 rarely observed V segments, including chromosome 9 orphons, were excluded from the earlier analysis of approximately 500 of the donors because counts were too low. In this cohort, only TCR beta chains were sequenced, and detectable features were limited by the absence of alpha or paired-chain data. Most TCR sequences were seen in very few donors, while some public TCRs were found in many individuals. In a later analysis, several top co-occurrence clusters were reported to appear linked to parvovirus B19, influenza, CMV and Epstein-Barr virus. A cluster of highly shared sequence variants was judged likely to represent a technical artifact of the sequencing pipeline. The study gave a list of under 200 TCR beta chains associated with cytomegalovirus. A later analysis associated approximately 17,000 TCR beta sequences with specific HLA alleles at a false discovery rate of 0.05. Some IMGT-functional V segments, including TRBV6-2 and TRBV6-3, could not be told apart with the 87-base-pair reads, so those segments were excluded.

The cohort consisted of 600 or so healthy bone marrow donors. At the time of sampling, every cohort member was nominally healthy, though immune exposures that went unrecorded were likely present. The donor tested CMV seropositive, placing the donor among the approximately 290 seropositive members of the cohort. A peripheral blood sample was provided by each donor, and peripheral blood mononuclear cells were used for TCR beta sequencing. The Qiagen DNeasy Blood Extraction Kit was used to extract genomic DNA from the blood cell samples. Material: PBMCs. This clonotype originated in a woman aged 35 to 49 in good health and CMV-seropositive. The V gene is TRBV6-6 and the J gene is TRBJ2-7; 8 bases in between match TRBD2. The base sequence is TGTGCCAGCAGTTCCCCGTTAGCGGGACGCTCCTACGAGCAGTACTTC. Its coded protein is CASSSPLAGRSYEQYF.